The clone carrying this T cell receptor (beta chain) has a count of ten or more. This record comes from a study of T-cell reconstitution after alpha-beta-depleted transplantation in children. In germline, CDR1 is SGHTA, CDR2 FQGNSA. V was cut by 5 bases and J by 9 bases, with 14 bases left in between. The CDR3 consists of 14 residues. Preparation of the TCRbeta library used unique molecular identifiers. TCRdb fed the PCR reads into MiXCR, producing one record per CDR3 protein. This table holds roughly 170,000 distinct CDR3 sequences, roughly 6.8% found once. The rearrangement links TRBV7-2 to TRBJ1-6; D gene unclear. The starting material was PBMCs from the stem cell graft donor, obtained from the stem cell graft. The receptor was isolated from a human donor who donated a stem cell graft to a child with Wiskott-Aldrich syndrome. The CDR3 DNA reads as TGTGCCAGCAGCCAATCCGGACGAATTTCACCCCTCCACTTT. It translates to CASSQSGRISPLHF.